This entry concerns a single T cell receptor (beta chain). Sequenced by immunoSEQ multiplex PCR; TCRdb stores in-frame clones only, minus some. The data hold hundreds of thousands of clones, with around 86% observed a single time. These data come from a study of blood T cell repertoires in COVID-19. At the level of the study: The samples span acute and convalescent COVID-19 from the United States, Italy and Spain.

CDR3 length: 13 residues. Germline assignment: CDR1 LNHDA and CDR2 SQIVND (reference sequence). Trimming cost V 5 bases and J 2 bases; bases outside gene matches: 2. Sequenced material: PBMCs or T cells enriched from blood (not recorded which). This receptor was identified in a woman aged 45-65 years who had recovered from COVID-19. The genes are TRBV19 and TRBJ2-7; TRBD1 agrees at 8 bases. CDR3 in amino acids: CASSLTGAYEQYF. The DNA for the CDR3 is TGTGCCAGTAGTCTGACAGGGGCCTACGAGCAGTACTTC.